These 2 T cell receptor beta chains originate from one sample sequenced in a study of cytomegalovirus exposure and HLA in healthy donors. The PCR was carried out with 60 Vbeta primers and 13 Jbeta primers. Assay used: immunoSEQ multiplex PCR; TCRdb lists only in-frame clones, some missing. Here the sample spans about 200,000 clones, around 80% being singletons. Sequenced input: PBMCs. The receptor set was obtained from a middle-aged man in good health and CMV-seronegative.

The chain recombines TRBV28 with TRBJ1-2; D is perhaps TRBD1 (5 bases). Germline CDR1 reads MDHEN; CDR2 reads SYDVKM. Trimming removed 4 bases at V and 3 bases at J, with 18 bases between. The CDR3 sequence is 16 residues long. The CDR3 region has the DNA TGTGCCAGCAGTTCTAACGGGGGTTTTAGGCACTATGGCTACACCTTC. Translated: CASSSNGGFRHYGYTF.

This clone was counted a single time. The chain uses TRBV19 and TRBJ1-2; 7 nucleotides line up with TRBD1. The CDR3 length is 14 residues. Germline CDR1 and CDR2: LNHDA and SQIVND (reference sequence). With V trimmed by 5 bases and J by 4 bases, 7 bases remained unmatched. The CDR3 nucleotides read TGTGCCAGTAGTTATGACAGGGACGGCTATGGCTACACCTTC. It specifies CASSYDRDGYGYTF.